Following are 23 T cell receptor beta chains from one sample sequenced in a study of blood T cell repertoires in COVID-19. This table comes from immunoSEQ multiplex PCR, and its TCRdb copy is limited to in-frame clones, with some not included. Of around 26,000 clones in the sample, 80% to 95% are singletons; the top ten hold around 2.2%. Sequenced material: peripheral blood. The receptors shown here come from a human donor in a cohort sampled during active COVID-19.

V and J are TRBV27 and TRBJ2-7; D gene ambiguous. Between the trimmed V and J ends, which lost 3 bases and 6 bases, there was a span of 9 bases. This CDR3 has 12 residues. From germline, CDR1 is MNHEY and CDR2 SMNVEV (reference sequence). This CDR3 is CASSFVGTEQYF. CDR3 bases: TGTGCCAGCAGTTTTGTGGGCACCGAGCAGTACTTC.

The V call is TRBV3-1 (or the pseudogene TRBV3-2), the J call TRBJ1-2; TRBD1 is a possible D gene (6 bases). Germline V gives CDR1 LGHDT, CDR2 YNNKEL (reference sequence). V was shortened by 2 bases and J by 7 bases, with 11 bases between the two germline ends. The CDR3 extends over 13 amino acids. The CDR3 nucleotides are TGTGCCAGCAGCCAATATTCAGGGGCTGGCTACACCTTC. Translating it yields CASSQYSGAGYTF.

CDR3 protein: CAWSPGHAGEQFF. DNA of the CDR3: TGTGCCTGGAGCCCTGGACACGCGGGGGAGCAGTTCTTC. The rearrangement uses TRBV30 and TRBJ2-1; D might be TRBD2 (6 bases). V lost 3 bases, J lost 10 bases, and 16 bases lay in between. Looked up from germline, CDR1 is GTSNPN and CDR2 is SVGIG (reference sequence). This CDR3 has 13 amino acids.

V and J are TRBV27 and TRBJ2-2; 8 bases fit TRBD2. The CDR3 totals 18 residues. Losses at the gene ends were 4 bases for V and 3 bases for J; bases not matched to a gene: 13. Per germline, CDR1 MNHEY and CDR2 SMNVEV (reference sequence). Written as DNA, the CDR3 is TGTGCCAGCAGTTCCTCGATGGTAGCGGGGTGGGACACCGGGGAGCTGTTTTTT. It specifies CASSSSMVAGWDTGELFF.

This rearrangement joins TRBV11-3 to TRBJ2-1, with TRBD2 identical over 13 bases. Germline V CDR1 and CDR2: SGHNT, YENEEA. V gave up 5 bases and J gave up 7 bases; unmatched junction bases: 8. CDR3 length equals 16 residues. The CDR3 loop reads CASSGKLAGGGNEQFF. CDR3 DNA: TGTGCCAGCAGCGGAAAACTAGCGGGAGGGGGTAATGAGCAGTTCTTC.

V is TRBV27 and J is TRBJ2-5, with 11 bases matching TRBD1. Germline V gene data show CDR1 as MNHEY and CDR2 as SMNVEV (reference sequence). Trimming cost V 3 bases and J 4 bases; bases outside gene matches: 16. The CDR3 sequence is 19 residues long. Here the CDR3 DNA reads TGTGCCAGCAGTTTCCCCGGGACAGGGGGACAGGGTAAAGGAGAGACCCAGTACTTC. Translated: CASSFPGTGGQGKGETQYF.

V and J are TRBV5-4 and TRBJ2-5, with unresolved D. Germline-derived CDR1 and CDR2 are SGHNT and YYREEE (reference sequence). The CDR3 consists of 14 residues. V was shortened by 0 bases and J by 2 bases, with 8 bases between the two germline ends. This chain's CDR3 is CASSLAPGQETQYF. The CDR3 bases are TGTGCCAGCAGCTTGGCCCCAGGACAAGAGACCCAGTACTTC. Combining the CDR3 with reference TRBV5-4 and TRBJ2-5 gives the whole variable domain ETGVTQSPTHLIKTRGQQVTLRCSSQSGHNTVSWYQQALGQGPQFIFQYYREEENGRGNFPPRFSGLQFPNYSSELNVNALELDDSALYLCASSLAPGQETQYFGPGTRLLVL.

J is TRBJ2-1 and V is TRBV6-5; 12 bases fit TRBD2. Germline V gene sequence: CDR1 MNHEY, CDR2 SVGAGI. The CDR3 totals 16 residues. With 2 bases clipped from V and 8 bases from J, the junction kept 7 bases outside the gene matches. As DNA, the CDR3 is TGTGCCAGCAGTTACCCGACTAGCGGGAGTCGCTATGAGCAGTTCTTC. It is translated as CASSYPTSGSRYEQFF.

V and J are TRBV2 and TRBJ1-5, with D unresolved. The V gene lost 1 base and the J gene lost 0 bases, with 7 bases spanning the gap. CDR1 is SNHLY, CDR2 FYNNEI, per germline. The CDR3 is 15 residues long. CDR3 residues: CASSEEGDSNQPQHF. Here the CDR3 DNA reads TGTGCCAGCAGTGAAGAGGGAGATAGCAATCAGCCCCAGCATTTT.

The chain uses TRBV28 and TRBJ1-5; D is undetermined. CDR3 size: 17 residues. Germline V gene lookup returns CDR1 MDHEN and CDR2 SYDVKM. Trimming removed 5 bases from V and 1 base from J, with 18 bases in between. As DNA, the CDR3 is TGTGCCAGCAGTCAGGTTGCGGGAGGGTTCAGCAATCAGCCCCAGCATTTT. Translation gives CASSQVAGGFSNQPQHF.

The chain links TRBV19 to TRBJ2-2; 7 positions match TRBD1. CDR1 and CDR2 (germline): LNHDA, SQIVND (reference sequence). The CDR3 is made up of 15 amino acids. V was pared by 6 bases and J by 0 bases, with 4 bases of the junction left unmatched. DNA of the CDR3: TGTGCCAGTAGGACGGGACAGACGAACACCGGGGAGCTGTTTTTT. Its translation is CASRTGQTNTGELFF.

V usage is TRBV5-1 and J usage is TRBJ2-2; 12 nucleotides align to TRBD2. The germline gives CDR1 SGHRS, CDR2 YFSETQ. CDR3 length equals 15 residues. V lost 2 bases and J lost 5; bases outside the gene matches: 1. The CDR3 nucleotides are TGCGCCAGCAGCTTTACTAGCGGGGGGACCGGGGAGCTGTTTTTT. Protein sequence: CASSFTSGGTGELFF.

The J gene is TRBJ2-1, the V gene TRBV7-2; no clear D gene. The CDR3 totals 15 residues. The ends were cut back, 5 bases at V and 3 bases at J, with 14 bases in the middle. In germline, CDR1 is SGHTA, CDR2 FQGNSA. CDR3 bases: TGTGCCAGCAGCACACATCGGTCTAGCTACAATGAGCAGTTCTTC. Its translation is CASSTHRSSYNEQFF.

The CDR3 sequence is CASSWTSGRYNEQFF. The CDR3 DNA follows: TGTGCCAGCAGTTGGACTAGCGGGAGGTACAATGAGCAGTTCTTC. V gene TRBV7-9 combines with J gene TRBJ2-1; 14 bases are shared with TRBD2. This CDR3 contains 15 residues. CDR1 is SEHNR and CDR2 is FQNEAQ in the germline V gene (reference sequence). Unmatched junction bases numbered 2, after V lost 6 bases and J lost 4 bases.

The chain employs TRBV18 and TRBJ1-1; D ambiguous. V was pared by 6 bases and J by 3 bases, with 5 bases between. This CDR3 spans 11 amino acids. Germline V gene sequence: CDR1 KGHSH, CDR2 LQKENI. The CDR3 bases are TGTGCCAGCTCCGCAGACACTGAAGCTTTCTTT. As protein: CASSADTEAFF.

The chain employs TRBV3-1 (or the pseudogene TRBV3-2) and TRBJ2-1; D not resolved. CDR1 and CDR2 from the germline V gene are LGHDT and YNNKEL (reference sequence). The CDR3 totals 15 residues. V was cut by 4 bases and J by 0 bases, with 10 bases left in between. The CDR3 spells CASSPGLSSYNEQFF. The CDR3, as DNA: TGTGCCAGCAGCCCAGGCCTTAGCTCCTACAATGAGCAGTTCTTC.

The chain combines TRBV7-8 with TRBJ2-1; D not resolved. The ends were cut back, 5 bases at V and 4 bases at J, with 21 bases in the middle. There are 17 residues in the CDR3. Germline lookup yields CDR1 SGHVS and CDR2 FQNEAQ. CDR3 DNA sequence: TGTGCCAGCAGCCCTAGACGTACTAAAACTGGTTACAATGAGCAGTTCTTC. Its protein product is CASSPRRTKTGYNEQFF.

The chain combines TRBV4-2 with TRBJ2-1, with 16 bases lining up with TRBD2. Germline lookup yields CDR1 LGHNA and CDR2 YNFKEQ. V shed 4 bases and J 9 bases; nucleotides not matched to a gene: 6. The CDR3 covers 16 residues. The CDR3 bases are TGTGCCAGCAGCCCCGGGACTAGCGGGGGGGTAGGTGAGCAGTTCTTC. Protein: CASSPGTSGGVGEQFF.

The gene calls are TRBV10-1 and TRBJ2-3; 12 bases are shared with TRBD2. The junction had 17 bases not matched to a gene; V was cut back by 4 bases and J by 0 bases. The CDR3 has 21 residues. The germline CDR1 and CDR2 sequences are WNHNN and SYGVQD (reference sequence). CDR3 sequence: CASSAGYPNFGTSGSTDTQYF. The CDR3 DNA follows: TGCGCCAGCAGTGCAGGGTATCCCAATTTCGGGACTAGCGGGAGCACAGATACGCAGTATTTT.

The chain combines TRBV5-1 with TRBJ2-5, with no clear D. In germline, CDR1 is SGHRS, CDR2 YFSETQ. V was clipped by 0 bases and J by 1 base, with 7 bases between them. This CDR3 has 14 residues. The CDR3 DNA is TGCGCCAGCAGCTTGGTGGGCAGCCAAGAGACCCAGTACTTC. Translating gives CASSLVGSQETQYF.

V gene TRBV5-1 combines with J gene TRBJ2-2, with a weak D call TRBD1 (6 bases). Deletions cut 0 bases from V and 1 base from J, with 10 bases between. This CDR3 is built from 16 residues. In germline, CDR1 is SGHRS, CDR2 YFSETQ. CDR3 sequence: CASSLDSRGNTGELFF. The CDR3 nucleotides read TGCGCCAGCAGCTTGGATTCCAGGGGGAACACCGGGGAGCTGTTTTTT.

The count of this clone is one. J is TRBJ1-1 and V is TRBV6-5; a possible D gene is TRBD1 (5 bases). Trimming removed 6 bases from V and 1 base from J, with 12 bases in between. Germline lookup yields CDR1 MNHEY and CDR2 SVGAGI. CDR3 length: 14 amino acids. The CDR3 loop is CASRADGGNTEAFF. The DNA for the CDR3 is TGTGCCAGCAGGGCCGACGGGGGGAACACTGAAGCTTTCTTT.

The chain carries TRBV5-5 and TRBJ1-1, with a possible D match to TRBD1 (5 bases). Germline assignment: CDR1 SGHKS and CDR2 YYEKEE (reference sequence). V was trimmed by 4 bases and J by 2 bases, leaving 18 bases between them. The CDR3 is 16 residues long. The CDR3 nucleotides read TGTGCCAGCAGCCGGCGCGGGGGAGATCTTAACACTGAAGCTTTCTTT. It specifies CASSRRGGDLNTEAFF.